A single sample is the source of the 29 T cell receptor beta chains below, sequenced in a study of blood T cell repertoires in COVID-19. TCRdb's table, derived via immunoSEQ multiplex PCR, lists solely in-frame clones and lacks some. The sample contains 100,000 to 110,000 clones, about 88% of which appear only once. The material sequenced was peripheral blood. The receptors come from a man aged 25 to 40 in a cohort sampled during active COVID-19.

This clone occurred once. The V call is TRBV28, the J call TRBJ2-7, with D possibly matching TRBD2 (5 bases). Trimming cost V 6 bases and J 0 bases, with 12 bases left between them. The CDR3 is 14 amino acids. Germline assignment: CDR1 MDHEN and CDR2 SYDVKM. The CDR3 here is CASRRVWGSYEQYF. In DNA form, the CDR3 reads TGTGCCAGCAGGAGGGTCTGGGGCTCCTACGAGCAGTACTTC.

The V and J genes are TRBV5-1 and TRBJ1-1; TRBD1 matches 7 bases. The CDR3 sequence is 16 residues long. The germline gives CDR1 SGHRS, CDR2 YFSETQ. The trim removed 0 bases at V and 1 base at J, leaving 6 bases unmatched. DNA for the CDR3: TGCGCCAGCAGCTTGGGAGGGGGCTATACGAACACTGAAGCTTTCTTT. This translates into CASSLGGGYTNTEAFF.

The CDR3 protein is CASSLSESGTDTQYF. In nucleotides, the CDR3 is TGTGCCAGCAGCTTAAGCGAGTCGGGCACAGATACGCAGTATTTT. This sequence joins TRBV7-2 and TRBJ2-3; D is ambiguous. Germline V gene data show CDR1 as SGHTA and CDR2 as FQGNSA. This CDR3 is 15 amino acids long. Trimming took 2 bases from V and 1 from J, leaving 10 bases between them.

This clone was detected a few times. The chain joins TRBV4-1 to TRBJ1-2; D not resolved. In germline, CDR1 is MGHRA, CDR2 YSYEKL. The CDR3 is 17 amino acids. The V end lost 1 base, the J end lost 1 base, and 16 bases lay between the germline ends. DNA for the CDR3: TGCGCCAGCAGCCAAGTAAGGTCGGGTACCCTTAACTATGGCTACACCTTC. Translated, it gives CASSQVRSGTLNYGYTF.

The chain couples TRBV19 to TRBJ1-6; no clear D. Trimming cost V 5 bases and J 5 bases, with 13 bases left between them. This CDR3 comprises 15 residues. Per germline, CDR1 LNHDA and CDR2 SQIVND (reference sequence). For the CDR3, the DNA is TGTGCCAGTAGTTCGACCGGGATTGATAATTCACCCCTCCACTTT. Encoded protein: CASSSTGIDNSPLHF.

V is TRBV6-2 or TRBV6-3 and J is TRBJ2-1; 12 bases align to TRBD2. J gave up 4 bases and V 6 bases, and 7 bases lay outside the gene matches. Germline V lookup: CDR1 MNHEY, CDR2 SVGEGT. The CDR3 extends over 16 amino acids. The CDR3 DNA follows: TGTGCCAGCAGCCGTCTAGCGGGGGGGAGTTACAATGAGCAGTTCTTC. Residues: CASSRLAGGSYNEQFF.

The CDR3 DNA is TGTGCCAGCAGGCCTCCGGGACAGGGCTATCAGCCCCAGCATTTT. It codes for CASRPPGQGYQPQHF. This rearrangement joins TRBV6-6 to TRBJ1-5; 9 bases fit TRBD1. The V segment lost 6 bases and the J segment 5 bases; nucleotides outside the gene matches: 8. CDR3 size: 15 residues. In germline, CDR1 is MNHNY, CDR2 SVGAGI (reference sequence).

The chain is built from TRBV9 and TRBJ2-7; 11 bases are shared with TRBD2. The V and J ends lost 2 bases and 0 bases, in that order; junction bases with no gene match: 1. This CDR3 is 15 amino acids long. The V gene's germline CDR1 is SGDLS and CDR2 YYNGEE. The DNA for the CDR3 is TGTGCCAGCAGCGTTAGCGGGGGGGCCTCCTACGAGCAGTACTTC. Its translation is CASSVSGGASYEQYF.

The chain has TRBV9 and TRBJ1-1, with a possible D match to TRBD1 (6 bases). CDR3 length: 14 amino acids. V was shortened by 3 bases and J by 12 bases, with 21 bases between the two germline ends. Germline CDR1 is SGDLS and CDR2 is YYNGEE. The CDR3 DNA reads TGTGCCAGCAGCGGATTGACAGGACCTACGGGAACTTTCTTT. It yields the protein CASSGLTGPTGTFF.

The genes are TRBV7-3 and TRBJ2-5; TRBD1 matches 7 bases. Per germline, CDR1 SGHTA and CDR2 FQGTGA. The CDR3 runs 13 residues. Trimming cost V 5 bases and J 2 bases; bases outside gene matches: 2. CDR3 loop: CASSTDRQETQYF. As DNA, the CDR3 is TGTGCCAGCAGCACGGACAGGCAAGAGACCCAGTACTTC.

This clone showed up just once. The chain is built from TRBV5-1 and TRBJ2-5; TRBD2 matches at 16 bases. After removal of 4 bases from V and 4 bases from J, the junction contained 10 bases not matched to a gene. Germline V gene data show CDR1 as SGHRS and CDR2 as YFSETQ. This CDR3 has 18 amino acids. CDR3 residues: CASSPGTSGGAFRETQYF. As DNA, the CDR3 is TGCGCCAGCAGCCCGGGGACTAGCGGGGGGGCCTTCCGAGAGACCCAGTACTTC.

The V call is TRBV6-2 or TRBV6-3, the J call TRBJ1-1; D is unclear. Per germline, CDR1 MNHEY and CDR2 SVGEGT. The CDR3 contains 15 residues. V was trimmed by 0 bases and J by 5 bases, leaving 13 bases between them. CDR3 nucleotides: TGTGCCAGCAGTTACTCCTCGCGGGGTCGGACTGAAGCTTTCTTT. As protein: CASSYSSRGRTEAFF.

The chain recombines TRBV5-4 with TRBJ1-2; the match to TRBD1 covers 10 bases. With V trimmed by 0 bases and J by 2 bases, 7 bases remained unmatched. Germline V lookup: CDR1 SGHNT, CDR2 YYREEE (reference sequence). The CDR3 extends over 17 amino acids. The CDR3 protein is CASSLGGTGAANYGYTF. CDR3 in DNA: TGTGCCAGCAGCTTGGGGGGGACAGGGGCGGCGAACTATGGCTACACCTTC.

This sequence joins TRBV6-2 or TRBV6-3 and TRBJ1-5; D not certain. The V gene lost 6 bases and the J gene lost 7 bases, with 13 bases spanning the gap. CDR1 and CDR2 (germline): MNHEY, SVGEGT. The CDR3 runs 13 residues. The CDR3, as DNA: TGTGCCAGCAGCAACAGCGGGATCCAGCCCCAGCATTTT. This translates into CASSNSGIQPQHF.

V usage is TRBV7-2 and J usage is TRBJ2-5; 13 bases are shared with TRBD2. The CDR3 is made up of 15 amino acids. Germline V gene sequence: CDR1 SGHTA, CDR2 FQGNSA. Losses at the gene ends were 4 bases for V and 1 base for J; bases not matched to a gene: 0. The CDR3 nucleotides are TGTGCCAGCAGCTGGACTAGCGGGGGCCAAGAGACCCAGTACTTC. This sequence encodes CASSWTSGGQETQYF.

The chain couples TRBV29-1 to TRBJ2-3; 8 nucleotides align to TRBD1. V lost 7 bases, J lost 5 bases, and 5 bases stayed unmatched. Looked up from germline, CDR1 is SQVTM and CDR2 is ANQGSEA. This CDR3 is built from 12 residues. The CDR3 DNA sequence: TGCAGCGCGGACAGGGAGATAGATACGCAGTATTTT. It encodes CSADREIDTQYF.

The chain is built from TRBV30 and TRBJ1-4; D call uncertain. CDR1 and CDR2 (germline): GTSNPN, SVGIG (reference sequence). V lost 1 base and J 4 bases, leaving 13 bases between the germline ends. This CDR3 has 15 residues. In nucleotides, the CDR3 is TGTGCCTGGAGTGGGTCCGGACTTGGTAATGAAAAACTGTTTTTT. Amino acid sequence: CAWSGSGLGNEKLFF.

The V and J genes are TRBV27 and TRBJ1-6, with 7 nucleotides matching TRBD1. The CDR3 runs 15 residues. Germline assignment: CDR1 MNHEY and CDR2 SMNVEV (reference sequence). J gave up 6 bases and V 5 bases, and 7 bases lay outside the gene matches. CDR3 region: CASSPQGVSNSPLHF. DNA of the CDR3: TGTGCCAGCAGTCCCCAGGGGGTCTCTAATTCACCCCTCCACTTT.

This chain uses TRBV5-1 with TRBJ1-4, with D perhaps TRBD1 (6 bases). Germline V CDR1 and CDR2: SGHRS, YFSETQ. Trimming pared 2 bases from V and 0 bases from J, leaving 11 bases between. The CDR3 covers 16 residues. In nucleotides, the CDR3 is TGCGCCAGCAGCTTAGGGGGGGCCGCAACTAATGAAAAACTGTTTTTT. This codes for CASSLGGAATNEKLFF.

V usage is TRBV28 and J usage is TRBJ1-6; TRBD1 matches 12 bases. Germline assignment: CDR1 MDHEN and CDR2 SYDVKM. The J segment lost 5 bases and the V segment lost 4 bases, leaving 6 bases of the junction unmatched. The CDR3 length is 17 residues. CDR3 coding DNA: TGTGCCAGCAGTTCATCCGGGACAGGGGGCAATAATTCACCCCTCCACTTT. Encoded protein: CASSSSGTGGNNSPLHF.

This CDR3 is CASSAGVGGKYPEAFF. In DNA form, the CDR3 reads TGCGCCAGCAGTGCTGGGGTTGGGGGGAAATACCCTGAAGCTTTCTTT. V is TRBV10-2 and J is TRBJ1-1; D is possibly TRBD1 (5 bases). CDR3 length equals 16 residues. Germline V lookup: CDR1 WSHSY, CDR2 SAAADI. Trimming removed 4 bases from V and 6 bases from J, with 21 bases in between.

The V call is TRBV6-5, the J call TRBJ2-7, with 7 bases matching TRBD1. Trimming took 5 bases from V and 6 from J; bases not matched to a gene: 4. There are 12 residues in the CDR3. From germline, CDR1 is MNHEY and CDR2 SVGAGI. The CDR3 DNA reads as TGTGCCAGCAGTCCCAACAGGGGCGAGCAGTACTTC. Protein: CASSPNRGEQYF.

The chain joins TRBV7-3 to TRBJ2-3; maybe TRBD1 (6 bases). V lost 4 bases and J 2 bases, leaving 16 bases between the germline ends. The germline CDR1 and CDR2 sequences are SGHTA and FQGTGA. The CDR3 totals 16 residues. CDR3 in amino acids: CASSSPTGDITDTQYF. In DNA form, the CDR3 reads TGTGCCAGCAGCTCCCCGACAGGCGATATCACAGATACGCAGTATTTT.

The V and J genes are TRBV7-2 and TRBJ1-1, with 8 bases that match TRBD1. V dropped 5 bases and J dropped 1; count of bases not matched to a gene: 3. The germline V gene has CDR1 SGHTA and CDR2 FQGNSA. The CDR3 has 14 amino acids. The CDR3 sequence: CASSLGQANTEAFF. CDR3 in DNA: TGTGCCAGCAGCCTGGGACAGGCGAACACTGAAGCTTTCTTT.

The chain couples TRBV6-1 to TRBJ2-5; 14 bases are a match to TRBD2. The CDR3 is 17 amino acids. Germline loops: CDR1 MNHNS, CDR2 SASEGT. V lost 1 base, J lost 4 bases, and 5 bases stayed unmatched. The CDR3 loop reads CASSEGGTSGGRETQYF. CDR3 DNA sequence: TGTGCCAGCAGTGAAGGGGGGACTAGCGGGGGTCGAGAGACCCAGTACTTC.

This chain links TRBV14 with TRBJ2-7; maybe TRBD1 (6 bases). This CDR3 region has 14 residues. The germline V and J ends were trimmed by 4 bases and 3 bases, with 13 bases remaining between them. CDR1 is SGHDN, CDR2 FVKESK, per germline. The CDR3 DNA sequence: TGTGCCAGCAGCCGGTCTAAGGGACACTACGAGCAGTACTTC. Amino acid sequence: CASSRSKGHYEQYF.

CDR3 sequence: CASRDSSREGYGYTF. CDR3 in DNA: TGTGCCAGCCGGGACAGCTCCCGTGAAGGCTATGGCTACACCTTC. V and J are TRBV10-3 and TRBJ1-2; 7 bases match TRBD1. The V gene's germline CDR1 is ENHRY and CDR2 SYGVKD. Trimming took 10 bases from V and 4 from J; bases not matched to a gene: 15. The CDR3 extends over 15 amino acids.

This chain uses TRBV14 with TRBJ2-1; D is possibly TRBD1 (6 bases). Trimming pared 1 base from V and 9 bases from J, leaving 13 bases between. The CDR3 has 14 residues. From germline, CDR1 is SGHDN and CDR2 FVKESK. The CDR3 DNA follows: TGTGCCAGCAGCCAAGTAAGGGGGATTAGTGAGCAGTTCTTC. Protein product: CASSQVRGISEQFF.

The J gene is TRBJ1-1, the V gene TRBV30, with a possible D match to TRBD1 (6 bases). The germline V and J ends were trimmed by 3 bases and 4 bases, with 9 bases remaining between them. Germline CDR1 GTSNPN, CDR2 SVGIG (reference sequence). The CDR3 has 12 residues. The DNA for the CDR3 is TGTGCCTGGAGAGGGGGGGGCACTGAAGCTTTCTTT. Translation: CAWRGGGTEAFF.